This is a list of T cell receptor beta chains from one sample in a study of blood T cell repertoires in COVID-19. Using immunoSEQ multiplex PCR, the repertoire was profiled, and TCRdb retains in-frame clones only, with some absent. The sample has about 200,000 clones; 70% to 90% are singletons. The sample comprised peripheral blood. The source of these receptors is a man in his forties or fifties with acute or convalescent COVID-19. Each CDR3 is given with its conserved first and last residue. D genes are given only for firm matches. Size is omitted from some rows. Given values are once, few, many or a class for expanded clones.

J: TRBJ1-6; D: TRBD1; V: TRBV5-8; size: once; DNA: TGTGCCAGCAGCTTTGGGACAGGGGGTAATTCACCCCTCCACTTT; CDR3: CASSFGTGGNSPLHF
J: TRBJ2-7; D: TRBD1; V: TRBV28; size: -; DNA: TGTGCCAGCAGGTCGGGACAGGGCTTTATCTACGAGCAGTACTTC; CDR3: CASRSGQGFIYEQYF
J: TRBJ1-5; D: -; V: TRBV3-1/TRBV3-2; size: -; DNA: TGTGCCAGCAGCCAAGGGGCAGGCTTCAATCAGCCCCAGCATTTT; CDR3: CASSQGAGFNQPQHF
J: TRBJ2-6; D: TRBD1; V: TRBV28; size: -; DNA: TGTGCCAGCAGTAGCGGGACAGGGGGACTAGTAGGGGCCAACGTCCTGACTTTC; CDR3: CASSSGTGGLVGANVLTF
J: TRBJ2-1; D: TRBD2; V: TRBV4-2; size: -; DNA: TGTGCCAGCAGCCAAGATTGGTTAGCGGGGAATGAGCAGTTCTTC; CDR3: CASSQDWLAGNEQFF
J: TRBJ2-5; D: -; V: TRBV6-5; size: -; DNA: TGTGCCAGCAGTTGGGACACAGAGACCCAGTACTTC; CDR3: CASSWDTETQYF
J: TRBJ2-3; D: -; V: TRBV12-3/TRBV12-4; size: -; DNA: TGTGCCAGCAGTTCTACAGATACGCAGTATTTT; CDR3: CASSSTDTQYF
J: TRBJ2-5; D: TRBD1; V: TRBV19; size: -; DNA: TGTGCCAGTAGTGCAAGACAGGGGGGGTTTAGTGAGACCCAGTACTTC; CDR3: CASSARQGGFSETQYF
J: TRBJ2-1; D: -; V: TRBV19; size: -; DNA: TGTGCCAGTAGTATGGTGTCAGGGATCAACAATGAGCAGTTCTTC; CDR3: CASSMVSGINNEQFF
J: TRBJ2-1; D: TRBD2; V: TRBV30; size: -; DNA: TGTGCCTGGAGTGAGGGACTAGCGGGAGTCAATGAGCAGTTCTTC; CDR3: CAWSEGLAGVNEQFF
J: TRBJ1-5; D: -; V: TRBV27; size: -; DNA: TGTGCCAGCAGTAGCTGGGGAGGGGGTAATCAGCCCCAGCATTTT; CDR3: CASSSWGGGNQPQHF
J: TRBJ1-1; D: -; V: TRBV29-1; size: -; DNA: TGCAGCGCTAGAACAATCGGGGACACTGAAGCTTTCTTT; CDR3: CSARTIGDTEAFF
J: TRBJ1-5; D: -; V: TRBV7-9; size: -; DNA: TGTGCCAGCAGCTTAGGGCAGGTTAATCAGCCCCAGCATTTT; CDR3: CASSLGQVNQPQHF
J: TRBJ2-5; D: TRBD2; V: TRBV6-6; size: -; DNA: TGTGCCAGCAGTTCCCCCCAGCGGGAGGCGAAAGAGACCCAGTACTTC; CDR3: CASSSPQREAKETQYF
J: TRBJ2-1; D: -; V: TRBV24-1; size: once; DNA: TGTGCCACCAGTGTAGGGGATGAGCAGTTCTTC; CDR3: CATSVGDEQFF
J: TRBJ1-1; D: -; V: TRBV5-1; size: once; DNA: TGCGCCAGCAGCTTGCGGGGTGATGGCGCTGAAGCTTTCTTT; CDR3: CASSLRGDGAEAFF
J: TRBJ2-7; D: -; V: TRBV2; size: -; DNA: TGTGCCAGCAGTGAGGTAGCCCTAAGCTACGAGCAGTACTTC; CDR3: CASSEVALSYEQYF
J: TRBJ2-3; D: -; V: TRBV24-1; size: -; DNA: TGTGCCACCAGACCGGGACTTTCCGATACGCAGTATTTT; CDR3: CATRPGLSDTQYF
J: TRBJ1-2; D: TRBD1; V: TRBV7-8; size: -; DNA: TGTGCCAGCAGCTCCCAGGGGGCGGGCTATGGCTACACCTTC; CDR3: CASSSQGAGYGYTF
J: TRBJ2-6; D: -; V: TRBV4-1; size: -; DNA: TGCGCCAGCAGCCCGGTGGGGGCCAACGTCCTGACTTTC; CDR3: CASSPVGANVLTF
J: TRBJ2-7; D: TRBD1; V: TRBV27; size: -; DNA: TGTGCCACCCGAAGCTCCCGGGACAGGGATTACGAGCAGTACTTC; CDR3: CATRSSRDRDYEQYF
J: TRBJ2-2; D: -; V: TRBV5-4; size: -; DNA: TGTGCCAGCAGCCCAGGGGGGCGGGCTGACACCGGGGAGCTGTTTTTT; CDR3: CASSPGGRADTGELFF
J: TRBJ2-1; D: -; V: TRBV4-1; size: -; DNA: TGCGCCAGCAGCCAAGATAGATCGCCGTACAATGAGCAGTTCTTC; CDR3: CASSQDRSPYNEQFF
J: TRBJ1-5; D: TRBD1; V: TRBV30; size: -; DNA: TGTGCCTCGGGACAGGGGGCGGAACAGCCCCAGCATTTT; CDR3: CASGQGAEQPQHF
J: TRBJ1-4; D: -; V: TRBV21-1; size: -; DNA: TGTGCCCGTCCCGGCAGGGGAGTCGTGGGAAGTAATGAAAAACTGTTTTTT; CDR3: CARPGRGVVGSNEKLFF
J: TRBJ2-1; D: TRBD2; V: TRBV7-6; size: -; DNA: TGTGCCAGCAGCCGGACTAGCGGGGGATACAATGAGCAGTTCTTC; CDR3: CASSRTSGGYNEQFF
J: TRBJ1-1; D: -; V: TRBV9; size: -; DNA: TGTGCCAGCAGCGTAGGTACAGAGAACACTGAAGCTTTCTTT; CDR3: CASSVGTENTEAFF
J: TRBJ1-1; D: TRBD1; V: TRBV5-1; size: -; DNA: TGCGCCAGCAGCTTGGGGGACAGGGTGAACACTGAAGCTTTCTTT; CDR3: CASSLGDRVNTEAFF
J: TRBJ2-7; D: TRBD1; V: TRBV7-2; size: once; DNA: TGTGCCAGCAGCTCTCCTGACAGGGTTGGGTACGAGCAGTACTTC; CDR3: CASSSPDRVGYEQYF
J: TRBJ1-5; D: -; V: TRBV30; size: -; DNA: TGTGCCTGGAGGGCCACAGGTAATCAGCCCCAGCATTTT; CDR3: CAWRATGNQPQHF
J: TRBJ2-7; D: -; V: TRBV2; size: -; DNA: TGTGCCAGCAGCGACACAGGGACCCCACTCTACGAGCAGTACTTC; CDR3: CASSDTGTPLYEQYF
J: TRBJ1-5; D: -; V: TRBV4-1; size: -; DNA: TGCGCCAGCAGCCAAGATTGGGGACTCTGGGGCAATCAGCCCCAGCATTTT; CDR3: CASSQDWGLWGNQPQHF
J: TRBJ1-2; D: TRBD1; V: TRBV6-5; size: once; DNA: TGTGCCAGCAGTTACGGACAGGGAGGTTTTGGCTACACCTTC; CDR3: CASSYGQGGFGYTF
J: TRBJ1-2; D: TRBD1; V: TRBV29-1; size: -; DNA: TGCAGCGTCGGGACAGGGTCCTATGGCTACACCTTC; CDR3: CSVGTGSYGYTF
J: TRBJ2-1; D: TRBD2; V: TRBV7-9; size: few; DNA: TGTGCCGGGGGGAGGGCTAGCGGCTACAATGAGCAGTTCTTC; CDR3: CAGGRASGYNEQFF
J: TRBJ2-5; D: -; V: TRBV27; size: -; DNA: TGTGCCAGCAGTTCCTGGACAGAGAAGGAGACCCAGTACTTC; CDR3: CASSSWTEKETQYF
J: TRBJ2-7; D: TRBD1; V: TRBV7-6; size: -; DNA: TGTGCCAGCAGCTCAGACAGGGTCGGCTACGAGCAGTACTTC; CDR3: CASSSDRVGYEQYF
J: TRBJ2-1; D: -; V: TRBV7-2; size: -; DNA: TGTGCCAGCAGCTTAGCGGCAGGGTCGTACAATGAGCAGTTCTTC; CDR3: CASSLAAGSYNEQFF
J: TRBJ2-7; D: -; V: TRBV4-2; size: -; DNA: TGTGCCAGCAGCCGGTCCTGGGGCGGTACCTACGAGCAGTACTTC; CDR3: CASSRSWGGTYEQYF
J: TRBJ2-4; D: TRBD2; V: TRBV7-2; size: -; DNA: TGTGCCAGCAGCTTAGGGCTAGCGGGAGGTCAAAACATTCAGTACTTC; CDR3: CASSLGLAGGQNIQYF
J: TRBJ1-2; D: -; V: TRBV2; size: -; DNA: TGTGCCAGCAGTGAAGATTCGGGTGGAAACTATGGCTACACCTTC; CDR3: CASSEDSGGNYGYTF
J: TRBJ2-2; D: -; V: TRBV6-5; size: few; DNA: TGTGCCAGCAGTTACACGGAGGGCGGGGAGCTGTTTTTT; CDR3: CASSYTEGGELFF
J: TRBJ2-7; D: -; V: TRBV19; size: -; DNA: TGTGCCAGTAGTATATGGCTCAGCCCGGGCTACGAGCAGTACTTC; CDR3: CASSIWLSPGYEQYF
J: TRBJ1-2; D: TRBD1; V: TRBV4-1; size: -; DNA: TGCGCCAGCAGCCAAGATAGGACAGGGGAATTCAGGTCGAACTATGGCTACACCTTC; CDR3: CASSQDRTGEFRSNYGYTF
J: TRBJ2-2; D: TRBD1; V: TRBV5-1; size: -; DNA: TGCGCCAGCAGCTTCCTACAGGGGGCTAACACCGGGGAGCTGTTTTTT; CDR3: CASSFLQGANTGELFF
J: TRBJ2-3; D: TRBD1; V: TRBV28; size: -; DNA: TGTGCCAGCAGTTTAAGGACAGGTTATCAGTATTTT; CDR3: CASSLRTGYQYF
J: TRBJ2-3; D: -; V: TRBV9; size: -; DNA: TGTGCCAGCAGCGTAGCGGGGTCTGCAGATACGCAGTATTTT; CDR3: CASSVAGSADTQYF
J: TRBJ2-1; D: -; V: TRBV25-1; size: -; DNA: TGTGCCAGCAGTGAAGACTCCTACTCCTACAATGAGCAGTTCTTC; CDR3: CASSEDSYSYNEQFF
J: TRBJ2-7; D: -; V: TRBV2; size: once; DNA: TGTGCCAGCTTGTTAGGGAGCTACGAGCAGTACTTC; CDR3: CASLLGSYEQYF
J: TRBJ2-1; D: -; V: TRBV6-6; size: few; DNA: TGTGCCAGCAGTTACCACTCGGGAAAAGTAGTTTATGAGCAGTTCTTC; CDR3: CASSYHSGKVVYEQFF
J: TRBJ2-7; D: TRBD1; V: TRBV10-2; size: -; DNA: TGCGCCAGCAGCGGGACAGGGGGCTTAAGTGGGTACGAGCAGTACTTC; CDR3: CASSGTGGLSGYEQYF
J: TRBJ2-7; D: TRBD2; V: TRBV7-9; size: -; DNA: TGTGCCAGCACAGCGGGGGTGTCCTACGAGCAGTACTTC; CDR3: CASTAGVSYEQYF
J: TRBJ2-5; D: -; V: TRBV24-1; size: -; DNA: TGTGCCACCAGTGATTTAGCCAGGGAGACCCAGTACTTC; CDR3: CATSDLARETQYF
J: TRBJ1-1; D: -; V: TRBV6-4; size: -; DNA: TGTGCCAGCAGTCCCCTCCTAAGAGTGAACACTGAAGCTTTCTTT; CDR3: CASSPLLRVNTEAFF